The 29 T cell receptor beta chains given below trace back to one sample, sequenced in a study of T cell responses to AZD1222 COVID-19 vaccine. Data came from immunoSEQ multiplex PCR; TCRdb stores just in-frame clones and leaves some out. Among approximately 100,000 clones, about 92% were seen once, and the ten largest hold approximately 1.3%. The material was peripheral blood, obtained on day 0 of AZD1222 vaccination. The receptors were sampled from an adult in good health.

The rearrangement joins TRBV11-2 to TRBJ1-3; D call uncertain. The V gene's germline CDR1 is SGHAT and CDR2 FQNNGV. Deletions cut 3 bases from V and 0 bases from J, with 9 bases between. CDR3 length equals 15 residues. The CDR3 DNA sequence: TGTGCCAGCAGCTTTAGGCAGCGCTCTGGAAACACCATATATTTT. As protein: CASSFRQRSGNTIYF.

The chain links TRBV4-1 to TRBJ2-1; D perhaps matches TRBD2 (6 bases). This CDR3 is 17 amino acids long. Germline loops: CDR1 MGHRA, CDR2 YSYEKL. V was shortened by 0 bases and J by 9 bases, with 21 bases between the two germline ends. The CDR3 protein is CASSQEARTIGVGEQFF. The DNA for the CDR3 is TGCGCCAGCAGCCAAGAAGCTAGGACTATCGGCGTCGGTGAGCAGTTCTTC.

The chain couples TRBV24-1 to TRBJ2-1, with 10 bases aligning to TRBD2. Germline assignment: CDR1 KGHDR and CDR2 SFDVKD. This CDR3 region has 18 residues. V lost 5 bases and J lost 12; bases outside the gene matches: 21. CDR3 bases: TGTGCCACCAGTGGACGCCGGAGGGGAAGCGGGAGGGCCTTGGGGCAGTTCTTC. Its translation: CATSGRRRGSGRALGQFF.

This clone occurred a few times. The chain's CDR3 is CASSQRAIISSEKLFF. CDR3 DNA sequence: TGTGCCAGCAGCCAAAGGGCCATTATAAGCAGCGAAAAACTGTTTTTT. The chain has TRBV11-2 and TRBJ1-4; D not certain. From germline, CDR1 is SGHAT and CDR2 FQNNGV. The V end was cut by 5 bases, the J end by 8 bases, with 21 bases between. CDR3 size: 16 residues.

The chain couples TRBV7-2 to TRBJ2-7; 7 nucleotides align to TRBD1. Germline assignment: CDR1 SGHTA and CDR2 FQGNSA. This CDR3 spans 16 amino acids. The V segment lost 4 bases and the J segment 5 bases; nucleotides outside the gene matches: 14. The CDR3: CASSSLKGGAWDEQYF. In nucleotides, the CDR3 is TGTGCCAGCAGCTCCTTGAAAGGGGGCGCTTGGGACGAGCAGTACTTC.

In this sample, this clone turned up once. The rearrangement uses TRBV11-3 and TRBJ1-5; no clear D gene. Trimming pared 5 bases from V and 7 bases from J, leaving 12 bases between. CDR1 SGHNT and CDR2 YENEEA come from the germline V gene. The CDR3 is 13 amino acids. This CDR3 is CASSRGVKQPQHF. The CDR3 DNA follows: TGTGCCAGCAGCCGAGGCGTAAAGCAGCCCCAGCATTTT.

The chain is built from TRBV30 and TRBJ1-1; D not resolved. The CDR3 is 15 amino acids. CDR1 and CDR2 (germline): GTSNPN, SVGIG (reference sequence). The V and J ends lost 0 bases and 0 bases respectively, with 11 bases between them. This chain's CDR3 is CAWSVAEGLNTEAFF. The CDR3, as DNA: TGTGCCTGGAGTGTGGCGGAAGGGTTGAACACTGAAGCTTTCTTT.

The chain uses TRBV19 and TRBJ2-1; 11 bases align to TRBD2. Trimming at V came to 5 bases and at J to 15 bases, leaving 21 bases not matched to a gene. This CDR3 is 17 amino acids long. Per germline, CDR1 LNHDA and CDR2 SQIVND (reference sequence). CDR3 DNA: TGTGCCAGTAGTTCCCCGTCGGGGCTAGCGGGGGGCCTAGGGGCGTTCTTC. Translating gives CASSSPSGLAGGLGAFF.

The CDR3 DNA reads as TGTGCCAGCAGTGCTCAGGGTAATTCACCCCTCCACTTT. Protein product: CASSAQGNSPLHF. The chain recombines TRBV6-4 with TRBJ1-6, with a possible D match to TRBD1 (5 bases). The CDR3 runs to 13 residues. Between the trimmed V and J ends, which lost 4 bases and 6 bases, there was a span of 7 bases. Per germline, CDR1 MRHNA and CDR2 SNTAGT.

The chain links TRBV7-2 to TRBJ1-6, with D possibly matching TRBD1 (6 bases). Germline V gene lookup returns CDR1 SGHTA and CDR2 FQGNSA. With 0 bases removed from V and 8 bases from J, the gap between germline ends came to 14 bases. The CDR3 is 16 residues long. CDR3: CASSLAPGAIDSPLHF. CDR3 nucleotides: TGTGCCAGCAGCTTAGCGCCGGGGGCCATCGATTCACCCCTCCACTTT.

The table lists this clone with a count of one. This chain connects TRBV7-2 to TRBJ1-6, with 7 bases matching TRBD1. Trimming cost V 5 bases and J 6 bases; bases outside gene matches: 7. The CDR3 length is 15 residues. Germline assignment: CDR1 SGHTA and CDR2 FQGNSA. In DNA form, the CDR3 reads TGTGCCAGCAGCGCCCGAGGACAGGCTAATTCACCCCTCCACTTT. Translated, it gives CASSARGQANSPLHF.

The rearrangement links TRBV7-3 to TRBJ2-3, with TRBD2 as a possible D gene (7 bases). V gave up 5 bases and J gave up 0 bases, with 18 bases separating them. The germline V gene has CDR1 SGHTA and CDR2 FQGTGA. This CDR3 region has 17 residues. The CDR3 here is CASSPGGGSFSTDTQYF. Here the CDR3 DNA reads TGTGCCAGCAGCCCGGGGGGCGGATCGTTTAGCACAGATACGCAGTATTTT.

The CDR3 reads CSVGIGQGYGYTF. Here the CDR3 DNA reads TGCAGCGTTGGGATTGGACAGGGCTATGGCTACACCTTC. This chain uses TRBV29-1 with TRBJ1-2; 8 nucleotides agree with TRBD1. V gave up 4 bases and J gave up 4 bases; unmatched junction bases: 5. Germline CDR1 reads SQVTM; CDR2 reads ANQGSEA. This CDR3 has 13 amino acids.

The chain combines TRBV7-9 with TRBJ2-7; D unresolved. Trimming shortened V by 6 bases and J by 0 bases, and 9 bases separated the two germline ends. This CDR3 region has 13 residues. Germline values: CDR1 SEHNR, CDR2 FQNEAQ (reference sequence). The CDR3: CASRSTDSYEQYF. The CDR3 DNA follows: TGTGCCAGCAGATCGACGGACTCCTACGAGCAGTACTTC. Based on the CDR3 plus reference TRBV7-9 and TRBJ2-7, the full variable domain is DTGVSQNPRHKITKRGQNVTFRCDPISEHNRLYWYRQTLGQGPEFLTYFQNEAQLEKSRLLSDRFSAERPKGSFSTLEIQRTEQGDSAMYLCASRSTDSYEQYFGPGTRLTVT.

The chain has TRBV2 and TRBJ2-4; the D gene could be TRBD1 or TRBD2 (5 bases each). This CDR3 is 13 amino acids long. Germline CDR1 and CDR2: SNHLY and FYNNEI. The V gene lost 4 bases and the J gene lost 16 bases, with 20 bases spanning the gap. CDR3 amino acids: CASSVSALAQGYF. CDR3 coding DNA: TGTGCCAGCAGTGTATCCGCTCTAGCCCAGGGTTACTTC.

This clone was recorded only once. Written as DNA, the CDR3 is TGTGCCAGCAGTGGGAACACTGAAGCTTTCTTT. Amino acids: CASSGNTEAFF. The chain couples TRBV27 to TRBJ1-1; D uncertain. The germline V gene encodes CDR1 MNHEY and CDR2 SMNVEV (reference sequence). The CDR3 spans 11 residues. V lost 5 bases, J lost 1 base, and 2 bases lay in between.

The rearrangement links TRBV7-2 to TRBJ2-1; perhaps D is TRBD1 or TRBD2 (5 bases each). Germline V lookup: CDR1 SGHTA, CDR2 FQGNSA. Deletions cut 4 bases from V and 8 bases from J, with 18 bases between. This CDR3 has 15 residues. The CDR3 here is CASSSSRRQGHEQFF. The CDR3 bases are TGTGCCAGCAGCTCATCTAGGCGGCAGGGACATGAGCAGTTCTTC. Looking up the rest from reference TRBV7-2 and TRBJ2-1 gives the full variable domain: GAGVSQSPSNKVTEKGKDVELRCDPISGHTALYWYRQSLGQGLEFLIYFQGNSAPDKSGLPSDRFSAERTGGSVSTLTIQRTQQEDSAVYLCASSSSRRQGHEQFFGPGTRLTVL.

The V call is TRBV11-3, the J call TRBJ1-1; no firm D call. V was shortened by 0 bases and J by 4 bases, with 12 bases between the two germline ends. This CDR3 is built from 15 residues. CDR1 and CDR2 from the germline V gene are SGHNT and YENEEA. CDR3 DNA: TGTGCCAGCAGCTTAGATGTGGTGGCGGGCACTGAAGCTTTCTTT. This encodes CASSLDVVAGTEAFF. The full variable domain, with the rest looked up from reference TRBV11-3 and TRBJ1-1, is EAGVVQSPRYKIIEKKQPVAFWCNPISGHNTLYWYLQNLGQGPELLIRYENEEAVDDSQLPKDRFSAERLKGVDSTLKIQPAELGDSAVYLCASSLDVVAGTEAFFGQGTRLTVV.

The rearrangement links TRBV9 to TRBJ2-1, with 10 bases fitting TRBD2. The CDR3 covers 14 residues. The V segment lost 3 bases and the J segment 7 bases; nucleotides outside the gene matches: 4. Germline V gene lookup returns CDR1 SGDLS and CDR2 YYNGEE. This CDR3 is CASSGSGGRNEQFF. The CDR3 DNA follows: TGTGCCAGCAGCGGTAGCGGGGGGAGAAATGAGCAGTTCTTC.

The V call is TRBV23-1, the J call TRBJ1-2; no definite D call. TRBV23-1 is given ORF status, its function remaining uncertain. V lost 0 bases and J lost 7, with 12 bases in between. CDR3 length: 14 amino acids. The CDR3 bases are TGCGCCAGCAGTCAATCTGGGCAGTCGTGTGGCTACACCTTC. It yields the protein CASSQSGQSCGYTF.

The chain carries TRBV18 and TRBJ1-2; perhaps TRBD1 as D (6 bases). Per the germline V gene, CDR1 is KGHSH and CDR2 is LQKENI. V lost 5 bases, J lost 0 bases, and 13 bases lay in between. CDR3 length: 15 residues. The CDR3 coding sequence is TGTGCCAGCTCAGTGAGACAGGAGTCTAACTATGGCTACACCTTC. Its protein is CASSVRQESNYGYTF.

V and J are TRBV11-2 and TRBJ1-5, with D hard to call. The CDR3 runs 15 residues. V lost 0 bases to trimming and J lost 5 bases, with 11 bases between them. Per germline, CDR1 SGHAT and CDR2 FQNNGV. The CDR3 loop reads CASSLDLEGYQPQHF. Here the CDR3 DNA reads TGTGCCAGCAGCTTAGATCTCGAGGGTTATCAGCCCCAGCATTTT.

The chain carries TRBV6-6 and TRBJ1-2; D is undetermined. Per germline, CDR1 MNHNY and CDR2 SVGAGI (reference sequence). Trimming removed 0 bases at V and 4 bases at J, with 15 bases between. The CDR3 contains 16 residues. The CDR3 region is CASSYSNPTKGYGYTF. Written as DNA, the CDR3 is TGTGCCAGCAGTTACTCGAATCCGACTAAGGGCTATGGCTACACCTTC.

V is TRBV6-2 or TRBV6-3 and J is TRBJ2-2; a weak D match, TRBD2 (7 bases). Trimming cost V 6 bases and J 6 bases, with 20 bases left between them. The CDR3 contains 16 residues. Germline V gene lookup returns CDR1 MNHEY and CDR2 SVGEGT. CDR3 residues: CASSLPNGGRAGELFF. The DNA of the CDR3 is TGTGCCAGCAGCCTCCCAAACGGGGGGCGCGCCGGGGAGCTGTTTTTT.

The rearrangement joins TRBV19 to TRBJ1-4; D might be TRBD1 (5 bases). CDR1 and CDR2 (germline): LNHDA, SQIVND (reference sequence). The CDR3 is made up of 14 amino acids. V was pared by 5 bases and J by 7 bases, with 14 bases between. DNA of the CDR3: TGTGCCAGTAGTCCAGACAGCCTGAGTGAAAAACTGTTTTTT. Encoded protein: CASSPDSLSEKLFF.

The chain joins TRBV2 to TRBJ1-5; D is perhaps TRBD1 (5 bases). The germline gives CDR1 SNHLY, CDR2 FYNNEI. With 5 bases removed from V and 2 bases from J, the gap between germline ends came to 13 bases. The CDR3 is made up of 15 amino acids. CDR3 sequence: CASSSSGRGNQPQHF. As DNA, the CDR3 is TGTGCCAGCAGTTCGTCAGGGAGAGGCAATCAGCCCCAGCATTTT.

V and J are TRBV24-1 and TRBJ2-1; perhaps TRBD2 as D (5 bases). Deletions cut 3 bases from V and 9 bases from J, with 11 bases between. This CDR3 is built from 13 residues. CDR1 is KGHDR, CDR2 SFDVKD, per germline. The CDR3, as DNA: TGTGCCACCAGTGATGGGCTAGCTGTTGAGCAGTTCTTC. It is translated as CATSDGLAVEQFF.

V usage is TRBV6-6 and J usage is TRBJ2-2; no clear D. Trimming cost V 7 bases and J 0 bases, with 9 bases left between them. The CDR3 runs 14 residues. From germline, CDR1 is MNHNY and CDR2 SVGAGI (reference sequence). CDR3 DNA: TGTGCCAGCATCCTAAGGGCGAACACCGGGGAGCTGTTTTTT. Protein: CASILRANTGELFF.

The V call is TRBV4-3, the J call TRBJ1-6; D perhaps matches TRBD1 (6 bases). The CDR3 extends over 15 amino acids. The V end lost 0 bases, the J end lost 10 bases, and 13 bases lay between the germline ends. Per germline, CDR1 LGHNA and CDR2 YSLEER. In nucleotides, the CDR3 is TGCGCCAGCAGCCAAGAAGCAGGGGTCGGGTCACCCCTCCACTTT. Translation: CASSQEAGVGSPLHF.